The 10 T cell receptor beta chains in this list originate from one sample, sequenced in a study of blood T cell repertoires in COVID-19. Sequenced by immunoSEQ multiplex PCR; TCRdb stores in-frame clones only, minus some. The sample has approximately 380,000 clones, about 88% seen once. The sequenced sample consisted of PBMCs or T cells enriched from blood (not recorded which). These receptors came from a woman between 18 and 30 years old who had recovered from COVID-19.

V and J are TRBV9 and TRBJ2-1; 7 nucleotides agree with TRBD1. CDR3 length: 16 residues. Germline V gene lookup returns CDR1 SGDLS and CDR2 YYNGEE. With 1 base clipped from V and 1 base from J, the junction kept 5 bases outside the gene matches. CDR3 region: CASSVMGQKSYNEQFF. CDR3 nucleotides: TGTGCCAGCAGCGTAATGGGACAGAAGTCCTACAATGAGCAGTTCTTC.

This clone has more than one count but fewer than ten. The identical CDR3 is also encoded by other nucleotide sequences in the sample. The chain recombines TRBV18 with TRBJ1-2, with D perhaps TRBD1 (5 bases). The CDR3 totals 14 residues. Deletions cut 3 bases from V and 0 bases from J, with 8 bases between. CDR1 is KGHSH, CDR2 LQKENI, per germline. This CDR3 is CASSPDTTNYGYTF. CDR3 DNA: TGTGCCAGCTCACCGGACACGACTAACTATGGCTACACCTTC.

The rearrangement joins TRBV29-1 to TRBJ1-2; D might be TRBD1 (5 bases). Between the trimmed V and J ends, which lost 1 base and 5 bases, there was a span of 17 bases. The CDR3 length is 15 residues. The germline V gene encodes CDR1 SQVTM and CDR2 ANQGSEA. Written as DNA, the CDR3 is TGCAGCGTTGAAGTCGACCGCTCGGGGGGTTATGGCTACACCTTC. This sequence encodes CSVEVDRSGGYGYTF.

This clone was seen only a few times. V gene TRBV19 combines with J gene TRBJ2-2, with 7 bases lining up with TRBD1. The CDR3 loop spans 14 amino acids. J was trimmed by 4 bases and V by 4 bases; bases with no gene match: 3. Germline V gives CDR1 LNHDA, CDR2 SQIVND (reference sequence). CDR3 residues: CASSSPGGTGELFF. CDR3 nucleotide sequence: TGTGCCAGTAGTAGCCCAGGGGGCACCGGGGAGCTGTTTTTT. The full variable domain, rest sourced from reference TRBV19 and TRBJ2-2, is DGGITQSPKYLFRKEGQNVTLSCEQNLNHDAMYWYRQDPGQGLRLIYYSQIVNDFQKGDIAEGYSVSREKKESFPLTVTSAQKNPTAFYLCASSSPGGTGELFFGEGSRLTVL.

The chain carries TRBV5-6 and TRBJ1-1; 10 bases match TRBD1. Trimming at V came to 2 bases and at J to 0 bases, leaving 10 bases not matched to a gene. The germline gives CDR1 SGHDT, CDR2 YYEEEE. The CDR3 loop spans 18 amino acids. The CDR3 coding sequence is TGTGCCAGCAGCTTCCAGACAGGGGGCAATTTCCTGAACACTGAAGCTTTCTTT. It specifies CASSFQTGGNFLNTEAFF.

The chain's CDR3 is CASSQAAGDNEQFF. Here the CDR3 DNA reads TGTGCCAGCAGCCAAGCGGCGGGGGACAATGAGCAGTTCTTC. The rearrangement joins TRBV3-1 (or the pseudogene TRBV3-2) to TRBJ2-1; 7 positions agree with TRBD2. The germline V gene has CDR1 LGHDT and CDR2 YNNKEL (reference sequence). The trim removed 1 base at V and 5 bases at J, leaving 2 bases unmatched. This CDR3 has 14 residues.

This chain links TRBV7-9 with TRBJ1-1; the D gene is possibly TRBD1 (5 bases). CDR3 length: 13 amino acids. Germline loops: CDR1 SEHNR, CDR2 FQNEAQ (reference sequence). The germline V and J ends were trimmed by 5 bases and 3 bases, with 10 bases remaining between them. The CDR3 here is CASSVGEDTEAFF. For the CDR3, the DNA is TGTGCCAGCAGCGTGGGGGAGGACACTGAAGCTTTCTTT.

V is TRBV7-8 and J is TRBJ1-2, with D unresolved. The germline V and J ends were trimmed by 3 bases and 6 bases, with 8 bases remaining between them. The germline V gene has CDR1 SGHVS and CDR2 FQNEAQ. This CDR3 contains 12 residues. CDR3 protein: CASSFYQDGYTF. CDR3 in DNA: TGTGCCAGCAGCTTCTACCAGGATGGCTACACCTTC.

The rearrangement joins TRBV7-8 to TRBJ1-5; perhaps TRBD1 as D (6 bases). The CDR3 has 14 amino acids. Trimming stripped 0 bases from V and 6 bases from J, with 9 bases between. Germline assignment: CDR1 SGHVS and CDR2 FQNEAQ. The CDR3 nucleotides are TGTGCCAGCAGCTTAGCAGGGGGGGTTCAGCCCCAGCATTTT. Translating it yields CASSLAGGVQPQHF.

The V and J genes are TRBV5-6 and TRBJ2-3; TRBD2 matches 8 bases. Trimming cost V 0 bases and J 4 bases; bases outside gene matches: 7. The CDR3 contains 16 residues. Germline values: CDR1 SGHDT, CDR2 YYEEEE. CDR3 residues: CASSLAAGAPADTQYF. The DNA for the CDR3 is TGTGCCAGCAGCTTGGCAGCGGGGGCCCCTGCAGATACGCAGTATTTT. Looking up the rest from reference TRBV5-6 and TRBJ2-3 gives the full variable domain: DAGVTQSPTHLIKTRGQQVTLRCSPKSGHDTVSWYQQALGQGPQFIFQYYEEEERQRGNFPDRFSGHQFPNYSSELNVNALLLGDSALYLCASSLAAGAPADTQYFGPGTRLTVL.